This entry lists 17 T cell receptor beta chains sequenced from one sample in a study of blood T cell repertoires in COVID-19. The table came from immunoSEQ multiplex PCR; TCRdb's copy has only in-frame clones and leaves some out. The sample shows approximately 500,000 clones, 85% to 90% of them seen only once. Input material: peripheral blood. The origin of the receptors is a woman aged 45-65 years with COVID-19, enrolled during active disease.

The CDR3, as DNA: TGTGCCAGCAGAGCCGGGACAGGGTACTCCTACGAGCAGTACTTC. Amino acids: CASRAGTGYSYEQYF. The chain recombines TRBV6-4 with TRBJ2-7, with 9 bases aligning to TRBD1. The germline gives CDR1 MRHNA, CDR2 SNTAGT. V lost 6 bases to trimming and J lost 0 bases; unmatched junction nucleotides: 6. This CDR3 contains 15 residues.

The chain uses TRBV6-5 and TRBJ1-1; perhaps TRBD1 as D (6 bases). CDR1 MNHEY and CDR2 SVGAGI come from the germline V gene. CDR3 length: 13 amino acids. Deletions cut 4 bases from V and 11 bases from J, with 17 bases between. The CDR3 loop is CASSFTGGPGAFF. CDR3 DNA sequence: TGTGCCAGCAGTTTCACGGGGGGGCCGGGCGCTTTCTTT.

This sequence joins TRBV18 and TRBJ1-2, with D unresolved. The V gene's germline CDR1 is KGHSH and CDR2 LQKENI. The CDR3 covers 15 residues. The ends were cut back, 3 bases at V and 7 bases at J, with 18 bases in the middle. The CDR3 is CASSPSIEAPGGYTF. The CDR3 bases are TGTGCCAGCTCACCCTCGATAGAGGCCCCGGGTGGCTACACCTTC.

V usage is TRBV10-3 and J usage is TRBJ1-1; D might be TRBD1 (6 bases). The V end was cut by 4 bases, the J end by 1 base, with 10 bases between. Germline values: CDR1 ENHRY, CDR2 SYGVKD. This CDR3 has 14 amino acids. The CDR3 DNA follows: TGTGCCATCAGTGCGACACAGGGGAACACTGAAGCTTTCTTT. Residues: CAISATQGNTEAFF.

This clone was seen only once. Since the CDR3 does not end with the conserved phenylalanine or tryptophan, this likely comes from a read error. The DNA is left out, because the CDR3 cannot be placed on it with certainty; the CDR3 is given as TCRdb lists it. This chain uses TRBV2 with TRBJ1-2; the tabulated D call, TRBD1, remains unverified against the DNA. Including both end residues, the CDR3 is 13 amino acids long. Germline CDR1 reads SNHLY; CDR2 reads FYNNEI. CDR3 sequence: CASSVLQAFPTLQ.

The chain couples TRBV5-1 to TRBJ2-5; D remains unclear. Germline CDR1 reads SGHRS; CDR2 reads YFSETQ. This CDR3 has 14 residues. V lost 3 bases, J lost 2 bases, and 11 bases lay in between. CDR3 in DNA: TGCGCCAGCAGCTCCCGAACAGTACAAGAGACCCAGTACTTC. Residues: CASSSRTVQETQYF.

This clone was seen a single time. The V gene is TRBV5-1, the J gene TRBJ2-7; the D gene is possibly TRBD1 (6 bases). Germline CDR1 is SGHRS and CDR2 is YFSETQ. Trimming removed 1 base from V and 2 bases from J, with 10 bases in between. The CDR3 loop spans 14 amino acids. CDR3 loop: CASSLTGFAYEQYF. For the CDR3, the DNA is TGCGCCAGCAGCTTGACAGGGTTTGCCTACGAGCAGTACTTC.

As to this clone: Distinct nucleotide sequences in the sample also encode this CDR3. The genes are TRBV2 and TRBJ1-2; D is perhaps TRBD1 (5 bases). Germline V lookup: CDR1 SNHLY, CDR2 FYNNEI. V lost 8 bases and J lost 1, with 11 bases in between. CDR3 length equals 13 residues. The CDR3 DNA follows: TGTGCCAGCCGGCAGGGTCTTAACTATGGCTACACCTTC. Its translation: CASRQGLNYGYTF.

The rearrangement uses TRBV19 and TRBJ1-4; maybe TRBD1 (6 bases). This CDR3 is 14 amino acids long. The germline V and J ends were trimmed by 8 bases and 0 bases, with 10 bases remaining between them. Germline CDR1 LNHDA, CDR2 SQIVND (reference sequence). CDR3 amino acids: CASGTGPTNEKLFF. The CDR3 DNA sequence: TGTGCCAGTGGCACAGGGCCAACTAATGAAAAACTGTTTTTT.

The chain links TRBV6-5 to TRBJ2-2; D remains ambiguous. Germline values: CDR1 MNHEY, CDR2 SVGAGI. The V end lost 8 bases, the J end lost 4 bases, and 5 bases lay between the germline ends. This CDR3 contains 11 residues. CDR3 DNA: TGTGCCAGCTACACCACCGGGGAGCTGTTTTTT. Translation gives CASYTTGELFF.

The chain is built from TRBV5-1 and TRBJ2-7, with a weak D call TRBD1 (5 bases). This CDR3 region has 13 residues. In germline, CDR1 is SGHRS, CDR2 YFSETQ. The V and J ends lost 1 base and 7 bases respectively, with 12 bases between them. CDR3 protein: CASSLRGPVEQYF. As DNA, the CDR3 is TGCGCCAGCAGCTTGAGGGGCCCGGTGGAGCAGTACTTC.

This chain links TRBV9 with TRBJ2-1; 7 nucleotides align to TRBD2. The junction had 10 bases not matched to a gene; V was cut back by 3 bases and J by 1 base. The CDR3 runs to 17 residues. Germline V lookup: CDR1 SGDLS, CDR2 YYNGEE. The chain's CDR3 is CASSAGGGRQSYNEQFF. Here the CDR3 DNA reads TGTGCCAGCAGCGCTGGGGGGGGGAGGCAGTCCTACAATGAGCAGTTCTTC.

V and J are TRBV25-1 and TRBJ1-6; D is unresolved. Germline loops: CDR1 MGHDK, CDR2 SYGVNS. Trimming stripped 3 bases from V and 11 bases from J, with 20 bases between. CDR3 length: 16 residues. CDR3 bases: TGTGCCAGCAGTGAGCTCGGCGGGTCTGAGAGGGCACCCCTCCACTTT. Amino acid sequence: CASSELGGSERAPLHF.

The V and J genes are TRBV7-9 and TRBJ2-2, with a weak D call TRBD1 (6 bases). Trimming removed 5 bases at V and 3 bases at J, with 10 bases between. The CDR3 is made up of 14 amino acids. The germline gives CDR1 SEHNR, CDR2 FQNEAQ (reference sequence). CDR3 in amino acids: CASSPGQYTGELFF. The CDR3 nucleotides are TGTGCCAGCAGCCCAGGACAGTACACCGGGGAGCTGTTTTTT.

This sequence joins TRBV6-5 and TRBJ2-7; 13 bases are a match to TRBD2. Losses at the gene ends were 7 bases for V and 4 bases for J; bases not matched to a gene: 7. Per the germline V gene, CDR1 is MNHEY and CDR2 is SVGAGI. The CDR3 consists of 15 residues. The CDR3 loop is CASTDSLAGGYEQYF. The DNA for the CDR3 is TGTGCCAGCACCGACTCACTAGCGGGGGGGTACGAGCAGTACTTC.

V usage is TRBV27 and J usage is TRBJ2-7; 7 bases are shared with TRBD2. The J segment lost 3 bases and the V segment lost 6 bases, leaving 2 bases of the junction unmatched. The CDR3 runs 12 residues. Germline CDR1 MNHEY, CDR2 SMNVEV (reference sequence). Here the CDR3 reads CASRGGSYEQYF. CDR3 sequence (DNA): TGTGCCAGCAGGGGCGGGAGCTACGAGCAGTACTTC.

The CDR3 bases are TGTGCCTGGAGTGTACGGAGGAGCGGGGGTGCCGCCGGGGAGCTGTTTTTT. This sequence encodes CAWSVRRSGGAAGELFF. The J gene is TRBJ2-2, the V gene TRBV30; 8 bases are a match to TRBD2. Germline CDR1 reads GTSNPN; CDR2 reads SVGIG (reference sequence). Losses at the gene ends were 0 bases for V and 6 bases for J; bases not matched to a gene: 12. The CDR3 is 17 residues long.